This T cell receptor (beta chain) came from a study of cytomegalovirus exposure and HLA in healthy donors. V lost 4 bases to trimming and J lost 4 bases; unmatched junction nucleotides: 1. Germline CDR1 WNHNN, CDR2 SYGVQD (reference sequence). CDR3 length: 14 amino acids. Vbeta (60) and Jbeta (13) primers were used in the PCR. Profiled with immunoSEQ multiplex PCR; TCRdb holds only in-frame clones, not every one. Among around 130,000 clones listed, roughly 77% were seen once. This clonotype was obtained from a man aged 25 to 45 in good health and CMV-seronegative. Input material: PBMCs. V gene TRBV10-1 combines with J gene TRBJ2-1; TRBD2 aligns across 10 bases. The DNA for the CDR3 is TGCGCCAGCAGTGCTAGCGGGAGTTACAATGAGCAGTTCTTC. Translating gives CASSASGSYNEQFF.